The present TCR beta chain was sequenced within a study of shared clonotypes between healthy human individuals. Study-wide findings and caveats: Investigators expected sequencing depth to affect clonotype sharing among donors.

A remark on this clone: The antigen is not known.

Across several immunoSEQ plates, the genomic DNA of each subset was split evenly. Sequencing was performed with immunoSEQ multiplex PCR; in TCRdb, only in-frame clones are kept and a portion is missing. The table shows about 230,000 clones, with 50% to 80% occurring only once. The ends were cut back, 0 bases at V and 4 bases at J, with 19 bases in the middle. This CDR3 is 18 amino acids long. The germline gives CDR1 SGHVS, CDR2 FNYEAQ. Donors, healthy HIV-negative adults, lacked recent acute infections or vaccinations. The sequence was collected from a man aged 30 to 39 in good health. Sequencing used memory CD4+ T cells sorted from blood. The subset denotes: CD45RA-negative fraction. This chain connects TRBV7-6 to TRBJ2-1; the D gene is possibly TRBD2 (5 bases). The CDR3 spells CASSLAMSLSGEYNEQFF. CDR3 in DNA: TGTGCCAGCAGCTTAGCGATGTCTCTGAGCGGAGAATACAATGAGCAGTTCTTC.